A single sample is the source of the 6 T cell receptor beta chains below, sequenced in a study of T-cell memory formation after mild COVID-19 (dated by TCRdb to the early 2020s). Receptor libraries were prepared by 5' RACE. The instrument given in TCRdb is Illumina NovaSeq 6000. The raw public reads went through TCRdb reprocessing: fastp at Q25, MiXCR clone calling, in-frame beta chains kept. Identical CDR3 proteins give one entry, which carries the most common genes and DNA. A total of approximately 410,000 distinct CDR3 sequences appear in this sample, more than 20% of them only once. The top ten clones comprise over 10% of the sample. Sequencing input: PBMCs or a T cell subset sorted from them (not recorded which). These receptors originate from an adult woman who had mild COVID-19 (a few samples of this study predate the infection). The sample titles of this study are shuffled in the database, so cell type and time point are left out; the donor was told from shared clones.

This chain joins TRBV4-1 and TRBJ1-1; the D gene is possibly TRBD1 (5 bases). The CDR3 is 15 amino acids. V lost 1 base and J lost 4, with 13 bases in between. Germline V gene data show CDR1 as MGHRA and CDR2 as YSYEKL. The CDR3 region has the DNA TGCGCCAGCAGCCAAGGGGCCGGCGGGGGCACTGAAGCTTTCTTT. Its translation: CASSQGAGGGTEAFF.

V gene TRBV20-1 combines with J gene TRBJ2-3, with TRBD1 identical over 12 bases. Per germline, CDR1 DFQATT and CDR2 SNEGSKA (reference sequence). V trimming: 6 bases; J trimming: 4 bases; junction bases outside the gene matches: 8. This CDR3 has 15 residues. This chain's CDR3 is CSARAGTGGPDTQYF. The CDR3 DNA is TGCAGTGCCCGGGCCGGGACAGGGGGCCCAGATACGCAGTATTTT.

This clonotype has only a few counts. The chain joins TRBV12-3 or TRBV12-4 to TRBJ1-4; D gene ambiguous. The CDR3 has 14 residues. Trimming left V 5 bases short and J 5 bases short, with 12 bases between. The CDR3 is CASSRSGPNEKLFF. CDR3 nucleotides: TGTGCCAGCAGTCGGTCAGGTCCAAATGAAAAACTGTTTTTT.

This clonotype was counted ten times or more. The rearrangement links TRBV15 to TRBJ2-1, with 9 bases that match TRBD2. Germline values: CDR1 LNHNV, CDR2 YYDKDF (reference sequence). V was clipped by 0 bases and J by 11 bases; unmatched bases: 5. The CDR3 is 14 residues long. DNA for the CDR3: TGTGCCACCAGCAGAGATGGGCTAGCGGGGAAGCAGTTCTTC. This sequence encodes CATSRDGLAGKQFF.

The chain couples TRBV10-3 to TRBJ2-2; D gene ambiguous. This CDR3 comprises 12 residues. Per the germline V gene, CDR1 is ENHRY and CDR2 is SYGVKD. The V gene lost 6 bases and the J gene lost 0 bases, with 2 bases spanning the gap. DNA of the CDR3: TGTGCCATCAGGGCGAACACCGGGGAGCTGTTTTTT. As protein: CAIRANTGELFF.

This clonotype was detected only a few times. V gene TRBV6-5 combines with J gene TRBJ2-2; 7 bases fit TRBD2. CDR1 is MNHEY, CDR2 SVGAGI, per germline. V shed 4 bases, J shed 7 bases, and the junction held 3 bases outside the gene matches. CDR3 length: 13 residues. Written as DNA, the CDR3 is TGTGCCAGCAGTTTAAGGGAGGGCGGGGAGCTGTTTTTT. Its protein product is CASSLREGGELFF.